This T cell receptor beta chain emerged from a study of OX40 agonist ivuxolimab in advanced cancers. Study context: While on treatment, patients had intravenous ivuxolimab at 0.01 to 10 mg/kg every 2 weeks. General observations from the study: Compared with others, partial responders at 0.1-3.0 mg/kg displayed clonal expansion among the lowest.

Patients with autoimmune history or systemic immunosuppression were excluded. Germline V gene sequence: CDR1 MNHEY, CDR2 SVGAGI. V was trimmed by 6 bases and J by 4 bases, leaving 18 bases between them. The CDR3 contains 15 residues. For this clone: Its antigen is not known.

Some clones are missing from TCRdb's copy, which holds only in-frame ones; the method was immunoSEQ multiplex PCR. The repertoire holds some 74,000 clones, with roughly 86% as singletons. The TCR sequence derives from an adult with an advanced solid tumor such as melanoma, head and neck, liver or kidney cancer. This chain links TRBV6-5 with TRBJ2-5, with D possibly matching TRBD2 (6 bases). Sequenced material: CD4+ or CD8+ T cells sorted from blood, taken in a trial of the OX40 agonist ivuxolimab. CDR3 in DNA: TGTGCCAGCAGGCAAGCGGGCTTCAACGTAGAGACCCAGTACTTC. It translates to CASRQAGFNVETQYF.